The rows below give T cell receptor beta chains drawn from one sample of a study of Graves' ophthalmopathy and Graves' hyperthyroidism. TCRdb re-analysed the multiplex PCR reads in MiXCR, keeping a single row per CDR3 protein. The top ten hold 2% to 3% of the sample, which has about 370,000 distinct CDR3 sequences, approximately 18% seen once. Sequencing was carried out using peripheral blood. The receptor source for this set is an adult woman with stable Graves' hyperthyroidism. Each CDR3 is given with its conserved first and last residue. D genes are given only for firm matches. The size field is filled for only some rows; it gives once, few, many or a size class.

v_call	d_call	cdr3_length	clone_size	j_call	cdr3_nt	cdr3_aa
TRBV20-1	TRBD1	12	many	TRBJ2-7	TGCAGTGCTTATACAGGGGCCTACGAGCAGTACTTC	CSAYTGAYEQYF
TRBV20-1	NA	15	many	TRBJ2-7	TGCAGTGCTAGAGAGGGAGAAGGGACCCCCTACGAGCAGTACTTC	CSAREGEGTPYEQYF
TRBV15	NA	13	NA	TRBJ1-1	TGTGCCACCAGCAGAGGAGTGCAGCCTGAAGCTTTCTTT	CATSRGVQPEAFF
TRBV28	NA	16	many	TRBJ1-1	TGTGCCAGCAGCCTTAGTAGGCGGCGATGGGACACTGAAGCTTTCTTT	CASSLSRRRWDTEAFF
TRBV29-1	NA	13	many	TRBJ1-2	TGCAGCGTTAAGGGGGGGAATGGCTATGGCTACACCTTC	CSVKGGNGYGYTF
TRBV6-5	TRBD2	16	many	TRBJ2-7	TGTGCCAGCAGTTACACATATAGCGGGAGTTCTTACGGGCAGTACTTC	CASSYTYSGSSYGQYF
TRBV19	TRBD1	15	few	TRBJ2-2	TGTGCCAGTAGGATGACAGGGGCGAACACCGGGGAGCTGTTTTTT	CASRMTGANTGELFF
TRBV6-2/TRBV6-3	TRBD2	21	NA	TRBJ2-5	TGTGCCAGCACCTCCCCCCCGGGGACTAGCGGGAGGGCCGGGGACCAAGAGACCCAGTACTTC	CASTSPPGTSGRAGDQETQYF
TRBV14	NA	15	many	TRBJ2-6	TGTGCCAGCAGCCGTGGGTCGCCTGGGGCCAACGTCCTGACTTTC	CASSRGSPGANVLTF
TRBV5-5	NA	14	many	TRBJ2-5	TGTGCCAGCAGCCGAAGGACGGCACAGCCGACCCAGTACTTC	CASSRRTAQPTQYF
TRBV6-6	TRBD2	19	many	TRBJ2-2	TGTGCCAGCAGCACCCTATCAATCGGACTAGCGGGAGACACCGGGGAGCTGTTTTTT	CASSTLSIGLAGDTGELFF
TRBV11-2	TRBD2	16	many	TRBJ2-7	TGTGCCAGCAGCTTAGGGGTAGCGGGAAACTACTACGAGCAGTACTTC	CASSLGVAGNYYEQYF
TRBV7-2	NA	13	NA	TRBJ2-7	TGTGCCAGCAGCTCGGACACTACCTACGAGCAGTACTTC	CASSSDTTYEQYF
TRBV28	NA	14	NA	TRBJ2-7	TGTGCCAGCATTCTCGGGACGAACTCCTACGAGCAGTACTTC	CASILGTNSYEQYF
TRBV12-3/TRBV12-4	NA	15	NA	TRBJ2-5	TGTGCCAGCAGCTCCGACTTCATTAACCAAGAGACCCAGTACTTC	CASSSDFINQETQYF
TRBV5-1	TRBD2	16	many	TRBJ2-7	TGCGCCAGCGGGGGAAATAGCGGGAGCCTATCCAACGAGCAGTACTTC	CASGGNSGSLSNEQYF
TRBV2	TRBD1	15	many	TRBJ1-1	TGTGCCAGCAGGGGTGGACAGGGTTTAAACACTGAAGCTTTCTTT	CASRGGQGLNTEAFF
TRBV27	TRBD1	14	many	TRBJ2-7	TGTGCCAGCAGTCCTAGGACAGGTGTCTACGAGCAGTACTTC	CASSPRTGVYEQYF